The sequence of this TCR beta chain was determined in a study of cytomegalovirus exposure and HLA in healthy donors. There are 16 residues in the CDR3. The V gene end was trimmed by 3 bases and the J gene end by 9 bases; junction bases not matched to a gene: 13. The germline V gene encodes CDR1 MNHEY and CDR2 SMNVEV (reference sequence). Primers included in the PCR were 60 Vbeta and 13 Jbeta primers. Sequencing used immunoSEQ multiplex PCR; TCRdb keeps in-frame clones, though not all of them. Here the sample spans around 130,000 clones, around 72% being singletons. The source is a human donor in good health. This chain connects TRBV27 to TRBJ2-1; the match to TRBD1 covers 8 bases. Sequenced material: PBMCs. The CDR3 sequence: CASSLAFVTGAGEQFF. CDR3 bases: TGTGCCAGCAGTTTGGCTTTCGTGACAGGGGCGGGTGAGCAGTTCTTC.